The rows below give T cell receptor beta chains drawn from one sample of a study of Ad26.COV2.S vaccination and SARS-CoV-2 variants. Repertoires were generated with immunoSEQ multiplex PCR, while TCRdb's copy carries only in-frame clones and drops some. The sample lists about 480,000 clones, roughly nine tenths seen once, with roughly 13% in the top ten. The sequences come from peripheral blood, collected in a trial of Ad26.COV2.S vaccine versus placebo. The receptors were gathered from a person between 18 and 65 years old who received the Ad26.COV2.S COVID-19 vaccine or a placebo. Each CDR3 is given with its conserved first and last residue. Fields, in order: V gene, J gene, D gene, CDR3 protein. D genes are given only for firm matches.

TRBV7-9	TRBJ2-4	.	CASSLARAAKNIQYF
TRBV12-3/TRBV12-4	TRBJ2-3	.	CASSERDTQYF
TRBV28	TRBJ1-6	.	CASSPTGQYNSPLHF
TRBV7-3	TRBJ2-2	TRBD2	CASSSVGLAGGPGTGELFF
TRBV2	TRBJ2-2	TRBD2	CASSPAGASGELFF
TRBV15	TRBJ2-3	.	CATSRVREQDTQYF
TRBV6-2/TRBV6-3	TRBJ1-5	TRBD1	CASSPDRGRSNQPQHF
TRBV5-8	TRBJ1-5	.	CASSPRQSNQPQHF
TRBV30	TRBJ1-1	.	CAWTLGLGGGTEAFF
TRBV5-4	TRBJ2-1	TRBD2	CASSLSGRGDNEQFF
TRBV30	TRBJ1-5	TRBD1	CAWSRQGNQPQHF
TRBV27	TRBJ1-1	.	CASKVNTEAFF
TRBV27	TRBJ1-1	.	CASSLVGRAPVGAFF
TRBV9	TRBJ2-7	TRBD2	CASSVAASGSSYEQYF
TRBV7-3	TRBJ1-6	TRBD1	CASSYTTGANSPLHF
TRBV4-3	TRBJ2-3	TRBD2	CASSQDRGLAGGRTTDTQYF
TRBV7-2	TRBJ1-6	.	CASRGLGVPYSPLHF
TRBV27	TRBJ2-2	.	CASSPSIYAGTNTGELFF
TRBV27	TRBJ2-7	TRBD2	CASMEYELAGGEQYF
TRBV4-1	TRBJ2-1	.	CASSKTGTRAYNEQFF